This TCR beta chain came from a study of T cells after yellow fever vaccination. TCRdb processed the 5' RACE reads anew with MiXCR; each CDR3 protein has one entry. Among about 500,000 distinct CDR3 sequences listed, 17% were seen once. This clonotype was seen only a few times. Between the trimmed V and J ends, which lost 3 bases and 5 bases, there was a span of 11 bases. This CDR3 comprises 14 residues. This sequence originates from a man aged 18 to 30 who received the YFV17D yellow fever vaccine. The genes are TRBV12-3 or TRBV12-4 and TRBJ1-5; D may be TRBD1 (5 bases). Specimen: PBMCs, collected less than 6 days after the first yellow fever vaccination. The CDR3 sequence is CASSLTRGDQPQHF. The CDR3, as DNA: TGTGCCAGCAGTTTGACACGGGGGGATCAGCCCCAGCATTTT.